Reported below is one T cell receptor beta chain. This sample is drawn from a study of T-cell memory formation after mild COVID-19. MiXCR was run by TCRdb on the 5' RACE reads, yielding one entry per CDR3 protein. The repertoire includes about 400,000 distinct CDR3 sequences, 20% to 25% of them detected once, and around 13% sits in the top ten. Germline V gene data show CDR1 as SGHDT and CDR2 as YYEEEE. The CDR3 is 15 residues long. The germline V and J ends were trimmed by 6 bases and 2 bases, with 18 bases remaining between them. The rearrangement links TRBV5-6 to TRBJ2-7; TRBD2 is a possible D gene (6 bases). Sample: PBMCs or a T cell subset sorted from them (not recorded which). The sequence was obtained from an adult woman who had mild COVID-19 (a few samples of this study predate the infection). Cell type and time point are not known. DNA of the CDR3: TGTGCCAGCACCTGGGGAGGAGGTTTGACCTACGAGCAGTACTTC. Its translation is CASTWGGGLTYEQYF.